The clone carrying this T cell receptor beta chain occurred many times. Its antigen remains unknown. CDR3 length equals 12 residues. V was shortened by 4 bases and J by 6 bases, with 8 bases between the two germline ends. Germline assignment: CDR1 SEHNR and CDR2 FQNEAQ (reference sequence). This record belongs to a study of response to subunit inactivated influenza vaccine. Overall study results and limits: A suggestion made by the authors is that each seasonal influenza vaccination recruits few new T cells.

MiXCR was run by TCRdb on the RT-PCR reads, yielding one entry per CDR3 protein. The sample consists of about 500,000 distinct CDR3 sequences, around 7.7% of them appearing once. Sequences were derived from PBMCs from blood, sampled roughly 24 months after vaccination. The TCR sequence derives from a man between 50 and 69 years old who received an inactivated influenza vaccine. The chain employs TRBV7-9 and TRBJ2-3; D remains unclear. The CDR3 reads CASSSHSDTQYF. The DNA for the CDR3 is TGTGCCAGCAGCTCTCACAGCGATACGCAGTATTTT.